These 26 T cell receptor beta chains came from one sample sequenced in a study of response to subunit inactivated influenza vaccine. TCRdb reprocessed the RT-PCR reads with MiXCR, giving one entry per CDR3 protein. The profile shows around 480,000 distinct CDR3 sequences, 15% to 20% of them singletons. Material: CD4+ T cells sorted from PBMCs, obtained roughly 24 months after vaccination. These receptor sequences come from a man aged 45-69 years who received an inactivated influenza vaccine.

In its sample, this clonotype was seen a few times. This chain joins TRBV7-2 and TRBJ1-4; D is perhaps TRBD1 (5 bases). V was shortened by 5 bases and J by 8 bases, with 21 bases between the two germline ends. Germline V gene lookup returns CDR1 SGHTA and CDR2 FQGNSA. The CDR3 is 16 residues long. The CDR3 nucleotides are TGTGCCAGCAGCACACACCTGGGCAGGGCGAGAGAAAAACTGTTTTTT. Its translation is CASSTHLGRAREKLFF.

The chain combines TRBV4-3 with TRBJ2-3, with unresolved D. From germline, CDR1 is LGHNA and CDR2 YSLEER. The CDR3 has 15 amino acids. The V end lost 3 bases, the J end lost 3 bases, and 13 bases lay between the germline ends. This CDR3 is CASSQGLGRTDTQYF. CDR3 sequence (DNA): TGCGCCAGCAGCCAGGGATTAGGACGGACAGATACGCAGTATTTT.

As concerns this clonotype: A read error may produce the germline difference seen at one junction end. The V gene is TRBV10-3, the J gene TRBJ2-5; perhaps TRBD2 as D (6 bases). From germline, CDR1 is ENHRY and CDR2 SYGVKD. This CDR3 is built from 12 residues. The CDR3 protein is CAMSVPSGAQYF. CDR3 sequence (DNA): TGTGCCATGAGTGTTCCGTCGGGGGCCCAGTACTTC.

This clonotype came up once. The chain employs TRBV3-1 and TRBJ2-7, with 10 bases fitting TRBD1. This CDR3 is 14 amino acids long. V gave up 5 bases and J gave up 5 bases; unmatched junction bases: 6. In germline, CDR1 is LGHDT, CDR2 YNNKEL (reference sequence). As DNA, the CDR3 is TGTGCCAGCAGCGGGGACAGGGGATACCACGAGCAGTACTTC. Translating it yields CASSGDRGYHEQYF.

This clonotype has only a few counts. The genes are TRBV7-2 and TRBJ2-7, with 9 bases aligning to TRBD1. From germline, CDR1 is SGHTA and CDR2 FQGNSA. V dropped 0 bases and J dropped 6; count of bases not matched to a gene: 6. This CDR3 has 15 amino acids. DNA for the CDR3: TGTGCCAGCAGCTTAGCGGGACAGGGTTTAGCCGAGCAGTACTTC. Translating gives CASSLAGQGLAEQYF.

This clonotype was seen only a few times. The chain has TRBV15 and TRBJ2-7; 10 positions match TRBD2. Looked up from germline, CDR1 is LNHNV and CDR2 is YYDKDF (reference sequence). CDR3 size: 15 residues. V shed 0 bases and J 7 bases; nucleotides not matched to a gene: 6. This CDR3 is CATSRDLAGVSEQYF. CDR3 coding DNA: TGTGCCACCAGCAGAGATCTAGCGGGAGTGTCTGAGCAGTACTTC.

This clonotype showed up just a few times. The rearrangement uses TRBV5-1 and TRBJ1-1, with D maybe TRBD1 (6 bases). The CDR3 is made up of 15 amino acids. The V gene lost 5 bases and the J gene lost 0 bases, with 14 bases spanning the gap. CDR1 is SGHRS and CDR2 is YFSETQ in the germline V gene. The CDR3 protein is CASRDGQLMNTEAFF. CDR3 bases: TGCGCCAGCAGGGATGGACAGCTCATGAACACTGAAGCTTTCTTT.

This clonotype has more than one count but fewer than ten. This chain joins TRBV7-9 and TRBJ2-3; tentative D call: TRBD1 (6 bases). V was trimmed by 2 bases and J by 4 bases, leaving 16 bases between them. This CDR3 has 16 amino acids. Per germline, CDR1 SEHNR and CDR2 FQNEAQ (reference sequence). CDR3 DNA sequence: TGTGCCAGCAGCTTACGACAGGTCGGTATGGCAGATACGCAGTATTTT. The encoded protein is CASSLRQVGMADTQYF.

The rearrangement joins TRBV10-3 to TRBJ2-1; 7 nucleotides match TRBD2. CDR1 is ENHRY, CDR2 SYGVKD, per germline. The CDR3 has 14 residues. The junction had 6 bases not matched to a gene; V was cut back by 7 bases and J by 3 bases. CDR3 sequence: CAIMKRDIYNEQFF. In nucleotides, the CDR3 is TGTGCCATCATGAAGCGGGATATCTACAATGAGCAGTTCTTC.

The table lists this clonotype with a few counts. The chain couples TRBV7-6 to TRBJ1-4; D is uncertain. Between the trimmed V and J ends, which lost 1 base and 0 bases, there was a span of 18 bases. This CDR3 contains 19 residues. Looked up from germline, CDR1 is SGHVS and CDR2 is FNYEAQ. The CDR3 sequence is CASSLGGGEVLTTNEKLFF. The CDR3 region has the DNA TGTGCCAGCAGCTTAGGAGGCGGAGAAGTACTAACAACTAATGAAAAACTGTTTTTT.

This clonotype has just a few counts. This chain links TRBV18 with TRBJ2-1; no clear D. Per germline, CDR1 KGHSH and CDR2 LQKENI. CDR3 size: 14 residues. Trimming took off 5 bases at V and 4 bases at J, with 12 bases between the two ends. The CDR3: CASSSNQGYNEQFF. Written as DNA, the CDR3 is TGTGCCAGCTCATCGAACCAAGGGTACAATGAGCAGTTCTTC.

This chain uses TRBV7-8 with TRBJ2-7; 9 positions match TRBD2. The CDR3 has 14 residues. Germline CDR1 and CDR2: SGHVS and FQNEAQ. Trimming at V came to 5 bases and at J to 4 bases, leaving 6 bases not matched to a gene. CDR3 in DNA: TGTGCCAGCAGCCGCTGGCGGGAGGGATACGAGCAGTACTTC. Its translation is CASSRWREGYEQYF.

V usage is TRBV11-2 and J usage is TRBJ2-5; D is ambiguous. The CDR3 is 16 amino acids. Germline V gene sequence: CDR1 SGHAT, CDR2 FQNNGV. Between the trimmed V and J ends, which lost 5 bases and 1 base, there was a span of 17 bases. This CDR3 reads CASSPWMTSPQETQYF. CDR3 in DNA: TGTGCCAGCAGCCCCTGGATGACAAGCCCCCAAGAGACCCAGTACTTC.

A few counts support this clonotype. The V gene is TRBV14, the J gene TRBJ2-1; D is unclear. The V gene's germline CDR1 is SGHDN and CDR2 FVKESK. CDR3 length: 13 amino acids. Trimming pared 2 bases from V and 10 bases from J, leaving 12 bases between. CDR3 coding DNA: TGTGCCAGCAGCCAATTTCCCCTGGGGGAGCAGTTCTTC. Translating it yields CASSQFPLGEQFF.

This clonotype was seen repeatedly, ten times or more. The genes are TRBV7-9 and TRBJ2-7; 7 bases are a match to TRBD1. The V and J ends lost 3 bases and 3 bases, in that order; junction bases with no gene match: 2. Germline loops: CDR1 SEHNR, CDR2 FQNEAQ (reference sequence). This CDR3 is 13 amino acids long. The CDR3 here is CASSLTGNYEQYF. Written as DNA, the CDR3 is TGTGCCAGCAGCTTGACAGGGAACTACGAGCAGTACTTC.

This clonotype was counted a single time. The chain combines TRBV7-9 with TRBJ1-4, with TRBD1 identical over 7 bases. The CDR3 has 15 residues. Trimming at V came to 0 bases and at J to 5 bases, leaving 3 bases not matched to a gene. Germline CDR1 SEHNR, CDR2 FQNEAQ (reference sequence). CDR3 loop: CASSLAGQNNEKLFF. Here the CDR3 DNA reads TGTGCCAGCAGCTTAGCGGGACAGAACAATGAAAAACTGTTTTTT.

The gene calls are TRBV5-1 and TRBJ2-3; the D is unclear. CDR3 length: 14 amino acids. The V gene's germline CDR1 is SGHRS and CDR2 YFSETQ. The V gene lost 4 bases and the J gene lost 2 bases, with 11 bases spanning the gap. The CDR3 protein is CASSPGPFTDTQYF. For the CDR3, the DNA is TGCGCCAGCAGCCCGGGCCCCTTCACAGATACGCAGTATTTT. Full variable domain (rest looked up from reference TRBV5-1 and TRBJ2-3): KAGVTQTPRYLIKTRGQQVTLSCSPISGHRSVSWYQQTPGQGLQFLFEYFSETQRNKGNFPGRFSGRQFSNSRSEMNVSTLELGDSALYLCASSPGPFTDTQYFGPGTRLTVL.

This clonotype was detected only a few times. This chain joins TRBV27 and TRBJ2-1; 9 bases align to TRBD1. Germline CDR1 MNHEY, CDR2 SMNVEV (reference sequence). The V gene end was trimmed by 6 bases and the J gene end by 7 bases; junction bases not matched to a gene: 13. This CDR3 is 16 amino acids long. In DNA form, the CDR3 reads TGTGCCAGCAGACTCGCCCCGGGACAGGGTCAAAATGAGCAGTTCTTC. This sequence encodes CASRLAPGQGQNEQFF.

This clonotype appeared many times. Here the CDR3 reads CSVEGVADTQYF. CDR3 nucleotides: TGCAGCGTTGAAGGGGTCGCAGATACGCAGTATTTT. This chain uses TRBV29-1 with TRBJ2-3; D unresolved. Trimming took off 1 base at V and 4 bases at J, with 6 bases between the two ends. The CDR3 sequence is 12 residues long. Germline CDR1 and CDR2: SQVTM and ANQGSEA.

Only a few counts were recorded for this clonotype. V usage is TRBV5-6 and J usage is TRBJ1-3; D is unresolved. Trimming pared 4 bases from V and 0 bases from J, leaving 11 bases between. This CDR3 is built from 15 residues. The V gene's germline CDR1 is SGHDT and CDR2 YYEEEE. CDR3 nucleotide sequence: TGTGCCAGCAGCCCGACTTACTCCTCTGGAAACACCATATATTTT. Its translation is CASSPTYSSGNTIYF.

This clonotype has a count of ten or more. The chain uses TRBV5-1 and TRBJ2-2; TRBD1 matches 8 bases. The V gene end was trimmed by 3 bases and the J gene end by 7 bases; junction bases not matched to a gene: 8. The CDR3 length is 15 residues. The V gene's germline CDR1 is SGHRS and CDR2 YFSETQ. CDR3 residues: CASSSRTGSSGELFF. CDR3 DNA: TGCGCCAGCAGCTCCCGGACAGGGTCCAGCGGGGAGCTGTTTTTT.

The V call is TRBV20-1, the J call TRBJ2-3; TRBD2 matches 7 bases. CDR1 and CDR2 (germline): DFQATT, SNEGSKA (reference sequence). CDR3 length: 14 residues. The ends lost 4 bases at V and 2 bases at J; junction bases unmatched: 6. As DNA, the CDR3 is TGCAGTGCTATGGAGGGAGGGCACACAGATACGCAGTATTTT. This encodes CSAMEGGHTDTQYF.

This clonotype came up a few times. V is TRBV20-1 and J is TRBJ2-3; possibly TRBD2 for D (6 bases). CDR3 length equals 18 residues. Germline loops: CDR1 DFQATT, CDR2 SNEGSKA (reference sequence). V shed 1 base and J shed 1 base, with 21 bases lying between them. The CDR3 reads CSARGGTRRARGTDTQYF. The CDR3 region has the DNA TGCAGTGCTAGAGGCGGGACGAGAAGAGCGAGAGGCACAGATACGCAGTATTTT.

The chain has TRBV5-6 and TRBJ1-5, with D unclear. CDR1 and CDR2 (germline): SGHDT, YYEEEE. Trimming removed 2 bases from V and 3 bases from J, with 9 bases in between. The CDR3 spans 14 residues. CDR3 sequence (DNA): TGTGCCAGCAGCTTTGGGCTGGTCAATCAGCCCCAGCATTTT. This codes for CASSFGLVNQPQHF.

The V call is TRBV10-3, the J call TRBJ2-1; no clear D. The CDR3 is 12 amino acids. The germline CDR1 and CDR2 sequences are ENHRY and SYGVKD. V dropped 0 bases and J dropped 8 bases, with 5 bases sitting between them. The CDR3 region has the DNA TGTGCCATCAGTGAGTCGGCGTATGAGCAGTTCTTC. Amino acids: CAISESAYEQFF.

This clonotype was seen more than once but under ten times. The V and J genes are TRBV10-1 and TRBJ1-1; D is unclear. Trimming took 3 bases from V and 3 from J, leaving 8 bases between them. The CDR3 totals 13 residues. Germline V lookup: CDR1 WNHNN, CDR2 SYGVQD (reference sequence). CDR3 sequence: CASSDGFDTEAFF. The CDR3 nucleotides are TGCGCCAGCAGTGACGGGTTTGACACTGAAGCTTTCTTT.